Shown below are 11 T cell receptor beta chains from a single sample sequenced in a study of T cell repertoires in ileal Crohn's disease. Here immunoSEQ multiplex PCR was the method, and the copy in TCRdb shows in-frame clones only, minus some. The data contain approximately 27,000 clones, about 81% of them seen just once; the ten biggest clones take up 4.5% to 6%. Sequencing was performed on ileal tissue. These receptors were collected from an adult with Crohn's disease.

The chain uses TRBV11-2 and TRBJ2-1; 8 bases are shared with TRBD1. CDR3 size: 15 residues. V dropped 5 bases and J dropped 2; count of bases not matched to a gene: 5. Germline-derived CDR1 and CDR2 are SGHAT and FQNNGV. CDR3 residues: CASSQTGDAYNEQFF. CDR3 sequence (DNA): TGTGCCAGCAGCCAGACAGGGGACGCCTACAATGAGCAGTTCTTC.

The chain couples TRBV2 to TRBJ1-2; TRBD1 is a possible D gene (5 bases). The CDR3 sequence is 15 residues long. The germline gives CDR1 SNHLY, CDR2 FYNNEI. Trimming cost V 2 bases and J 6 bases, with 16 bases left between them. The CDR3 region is CASSETPGLLDGYTF. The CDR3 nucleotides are TGTGCCAGCAGTGAAACCCCAGGGTTGTTAGATGGCTACACCTTC.

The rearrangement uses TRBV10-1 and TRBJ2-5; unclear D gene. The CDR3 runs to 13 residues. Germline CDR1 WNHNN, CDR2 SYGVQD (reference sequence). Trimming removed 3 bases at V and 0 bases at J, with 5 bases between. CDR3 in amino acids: CASSDRHQETQYF. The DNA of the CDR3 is TGCGCCAGCAGTGACAGGCACCAAGAGACCCAGTACTTC.

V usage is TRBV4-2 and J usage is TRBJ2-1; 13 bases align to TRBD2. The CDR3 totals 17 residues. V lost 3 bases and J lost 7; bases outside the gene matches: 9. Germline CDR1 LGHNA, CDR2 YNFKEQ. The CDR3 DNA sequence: TGTGCCAGCAGCCAGCGGCCACTAGCGGGGGGGCAGAATGAGCAGTTCTTC. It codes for CASSQRPLAGGQNEQFF.

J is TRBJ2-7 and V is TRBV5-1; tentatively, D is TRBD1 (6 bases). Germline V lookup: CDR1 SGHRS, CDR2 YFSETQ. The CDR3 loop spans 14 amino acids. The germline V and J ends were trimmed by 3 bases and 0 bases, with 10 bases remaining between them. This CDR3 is CASSWDTSSYEQYF. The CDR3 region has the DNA TGCGCCAGCAGCTGGGACACGAGCTCCTACGAGCAGTACTTC.

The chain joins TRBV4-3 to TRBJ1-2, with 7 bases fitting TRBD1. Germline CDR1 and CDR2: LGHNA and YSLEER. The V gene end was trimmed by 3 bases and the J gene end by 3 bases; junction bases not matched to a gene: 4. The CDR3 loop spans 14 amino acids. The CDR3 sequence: CASSQLDRDYGYTF. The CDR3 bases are TGCGCCAGCAGCCAGTTAGACAGGGACTATGGCTACACCTTC.

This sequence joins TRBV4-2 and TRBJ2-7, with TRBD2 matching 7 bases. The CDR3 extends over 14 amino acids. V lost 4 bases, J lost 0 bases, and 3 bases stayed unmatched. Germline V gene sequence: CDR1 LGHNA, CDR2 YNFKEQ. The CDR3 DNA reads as TGTGCCAGCAGCCCCCGGGGGGACTCCTACGAGCAGTACTTC. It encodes CASSPRGDSYEQYF.

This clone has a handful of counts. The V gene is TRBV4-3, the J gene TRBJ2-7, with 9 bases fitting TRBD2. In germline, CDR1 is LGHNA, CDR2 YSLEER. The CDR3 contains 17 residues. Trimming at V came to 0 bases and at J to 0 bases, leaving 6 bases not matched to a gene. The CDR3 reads CASSQDRSGGNSYEQYF. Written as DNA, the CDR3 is TGCGCCAGCAGCCAAGATCGAAGCGGGGGGAACTCCTACGAGCAGTACTTC.

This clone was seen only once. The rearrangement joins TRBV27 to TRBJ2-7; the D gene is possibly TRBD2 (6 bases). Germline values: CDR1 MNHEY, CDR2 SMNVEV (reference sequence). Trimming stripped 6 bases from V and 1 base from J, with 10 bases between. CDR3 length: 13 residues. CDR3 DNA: TGTGCCAGCAGCATTCGGGAGTCCTACGAGCAGTACTTC. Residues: CASSIRESYEQYF.

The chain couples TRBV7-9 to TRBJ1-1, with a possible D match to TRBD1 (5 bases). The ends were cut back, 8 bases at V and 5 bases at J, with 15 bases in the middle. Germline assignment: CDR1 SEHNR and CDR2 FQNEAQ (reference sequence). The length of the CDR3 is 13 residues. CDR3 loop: CASSAGPTTEAFF. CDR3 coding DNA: TGTGCCAGCTCTGCGGGGCCTACGACTGAAGCTTTCTTT. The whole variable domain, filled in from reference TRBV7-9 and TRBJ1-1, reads DTGVSQNPRHKITKRGQNVTFRCDPISEHNRLYWYRQTLGQGPEFLTYFQNEAQLEKSRLLSDRFSAERPKGSFSTLEIQRTEQGDSAMYLCASSAGPTTEAFFGQGTRLTVV.

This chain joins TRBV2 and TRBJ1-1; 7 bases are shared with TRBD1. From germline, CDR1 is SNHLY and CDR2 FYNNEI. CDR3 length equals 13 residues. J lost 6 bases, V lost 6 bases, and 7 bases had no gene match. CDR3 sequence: CASRPTGVAEAFF. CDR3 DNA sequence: TGTGCCAGCAGACCTACAGGGGTAGCTGAAGCTTTCTTT. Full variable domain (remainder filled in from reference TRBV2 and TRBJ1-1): EPEVTQTPSHQVTQMGQEVILRCVPISNHLYFYWYRQILGQKVEFLVSFYNNEISEKSEIFDDQFSVERPDGSNFTLKIRSTKLEDSAMYFCASRPTGVAEAFFGQGTRLTVV.